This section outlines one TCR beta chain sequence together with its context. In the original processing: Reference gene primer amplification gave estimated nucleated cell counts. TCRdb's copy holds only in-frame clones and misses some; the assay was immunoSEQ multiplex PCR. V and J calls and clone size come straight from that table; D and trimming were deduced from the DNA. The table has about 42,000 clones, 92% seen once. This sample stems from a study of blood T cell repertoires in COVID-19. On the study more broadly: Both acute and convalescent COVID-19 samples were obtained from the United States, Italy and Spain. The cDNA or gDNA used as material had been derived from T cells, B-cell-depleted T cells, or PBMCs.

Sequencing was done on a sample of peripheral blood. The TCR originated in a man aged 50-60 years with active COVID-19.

The DNA of the CDR3 is TGTGCCAGCAGTGGTTCAACCGGGACTAGCGGGGCAGATACGCAGTATTTT. This translates into CASSGSTGTSGADTQYF. The J gene is TRBJ2-3, the V gene TRBV28, with 13 nucleotides matching TRBD2. Germline trimming cut 5 bases from V and 4 bases from J; bases unmatched to any gene: 9. Germline V gene data show CDR1 as MDHEN and CDR2 as SYDVKM. This CDR3 is 17 amino acids long.